This TCR beta chain was observed in a study of beta chain features in type 1 diabetes. The whole isolated RNA underwent reverse transcription, so sequencing captured expressed TCRB transcripts. Data came from immunoSEQ multiplex PCR; TCRdb stores just in-frame clones and leaves some out. Of approximately 340,000 clones detected, roughly 15% appear once; the ten largest clones hold 0.019%. Germline V gene lookup returns CDR1 KGHSH and CDR2 LQKENI. The CDR3 is made up of 14 amino acids. The V and J ends lost 5 bases and 0 bases respectively, with 11 bases between them. A heparinised blood draw that averaged roughly 110 mL was obtained once from each donor.

The rearrangement uses TRBV18 and TRBJ2-7, with a weak D call TRBD1 (6 bases). The source is a woman aged 18-35 years in good health. The sequenced sample was naive CD4+ T cells from blood. The CDR3: CASSKQGSSYEQYF. In DNA form, the CDR3 reads TGTGCCAGCTCAAAACAGGGATCCTCCTACGAGCAGTACTTC.